These 15 T cell receptor beta chains were all obtained from the same sample, sequenced in a study of CD8 T cells in ankylosing spondylitis. Findings and limits, study-wide: Ankylosing spondylitis blood appeared to be characterized by a TCR beta motif of several highly homologous variants.

Antigen specificity for these receptors is unknown. TCRdb processed the 5' RACE reads anew with MiXCR; each CDR3 protein has one entry. There are fewer than 500,000 distinct CDR3 sequences in the sample; 25% to 30% occur only once, and approximately 1% lies in the top ten. The sequenced sample consisted of blood, either unsorted or a sorted T cell fraction (not recorded which). Source of these receptors: a male donor with ankylosing spondylitis.

The chain uses TRBV5-1 and TRBJ1-1, with 9 bases lining up with TRBD1. V was clipped by 2 bases and J by 5 bases; unmatched bases: 10. Germline assignment: CDR1 SGHRS and CDR2 YFSETQ. This CDR3 contains 16 residues. Here the CDR3 reads CASSFTTGGASTEAFF. In nucleotides, the CDR3 is TGCGCCAGCAGCTTTACTACAGGGGGCGCGAGTACTGAAGCTTTCTTT.

The gene calls are TRBV2 and TRBJ1-4; 9 bases map to TRBD1. V shed 6 bases and J 3 bases; nucleotides not matched to a gene: 8. The length of the CDR3 is 16 residues. The germline V gene has CDR1 SNHLY and CDR2 FYNNEI. The CDR3 nucleotides are TGTGCCAGCAGAGCCGGGACAGGGTCCTCTAATGAAAAACTGTTTTTT. This encodes CASRAGTGSSNEKLFF.

This clonotype occurred many times. The V and J genes are TRBV12-3 or TRBV12-4 and TRBJ2-3; D not resolved. Trimming left V 2 bases short and J 5 bases short, with 2 bases between. The CDR3 is 11 residues long. This chain's CDR3 is CASSLKDTQYF. The CDR3 nucleotides read TGTGCCAGCAGTTTAAAAGATACGCAGTATTTT.

This clonotype was counted only a few times. V and J are TRBV24-1 and TRBJ2-3; TRBD2 agrees at 7 bases. CDR3 size: 19 residues. J was trimmed by 5 bases and V by 3 bases; bases with no gene match: 19. Germline V gene data show CDR1 as KGHDR and CDR2 as SFDVKD. CDR3 protein: CATSDPLFSGGSREDTQYF. CDR3 in DNA: TGTGCCACCAGTGATCCCCTATTTTCTGGCGGGAGTCGTGAAGATACGCAGTATTTT.

The gene calls are TRBV6-2 or TRBV6-3 and TRBJ2-5; D not resolved. The V end was cut by 6 bases, the J end by 4 bases, with 12 bases between. Looked up from germline, CDR1 is MNHEY and CDR2 is SVGEGT. The CDR3 runs 13 residues. The DNA for the CDR3 is TGTGCCAGCAGAGGGTATAATCGAGAGACCCAGTACTTC. It yields the protein CASRGYNRETQYF.

This chain connects TRBV9 to TRBJ1-5; 9 positions match TRBD1. The V segment lost 0 bases and the J segment 4 bases; nucleotides outside the gene matches: 2. The CDR3 runs 15 residues. The germline CDR1 and CDR2 sequences are SGDLS and YYNGEE. The CDR3, as DNA: TGTGCCAGCAGCGTAGGGACAGGGGAAAATCAGCCCCAGCATTTT. Residues: CASSVGTGENQPQHF.

This clonotype was counted between two and nine times. This chain uses TRBV3-1 with TRBJ1-1; a weak D match, TRBD1 (6 bases). Trimming left V 5 bases short and J 1 base short, with 14 bases between. The germline CDR1 and CDR2 sequences are LGHDT and YNNKEL (reference sequence). The CDR3 covers 15 residues. The CDR3 is CASSSWGGENTEAFF. Written as DNA, the CDR3 is TGTGCCAGCAGCTCCTGGGGGGGCGAGAACACTGAAGCTTTCTTT.

V and J are TRBV9 and TRBJ1-1, with D unclear. Trimming pared 0 bases from V and 1 base from J, leaving 10 bases between. Germline assignment: CDR1 SGDLS and CDR2 YYNGEE. CDR3 length: 15 residues. Here the CDR3 reads CASSVGGMRNTEAFF. CDR3 in DNA: TGTGCCAGCAGCGTAGGGGGAATGAGGAACACTGAAGCTTTCTTT.

This rearrangement joins TRBV9 to TRBJ2-2, with TRBD1 as a possible D gene (6 bases). The CDR3 consists of 15 residues. Trimming took 3 bases from V and 2 from J, leaving 11 bases between them. Germline V gene data show CDR1 as SGDLS and CDR2 as YYNGEE. CDR3 sequence: CASSDEQGNTGELFF. Written as DNA, the CDR3 is TGTGCCAGCAGCGACGAACAGGGTAACACCGGGGAGCTGTTTTTT. Looking up the rest from reference TRBV9 and TRBJ2-2 gives the full variable domain: DSGVTQTPKHLITATGQRVTLRCSPRSGDLSVYWYQQSLDQGLQFLIQYYNGEERAKGNILERFSAQQFPDLHSELNLSSLELGDSALYFCASSDEQGNTGELFFGEGSRLTVL.

This chain links TRBV3-1 with TRBJ2-2, with D possibly TRBD1 on 5 matching bases. Germline V CDR1 and CDR2: LGHDT, YNNKEL (reference sequence). The CDR3 has 14 amino acids. V was pared by 1 base and J by 8 bases, with 11 bases between. CDR3 residues: CASSQGIGVGELFF. In nucleotides, the CDR3 is TGTGCCAGCAGCCAAGGAATAGGGGTAGGGGAGCTGTTTTTT.

The chain is built from TRBV2 and TRBJ2-3; a possible D gene is TRBD1 (7 bases). CDR1 and CDR2 (germline): SNHLY, FYNNEI. The CDR3 totals 14 residues. CDR3 amino acids: CAARAGQSTDTQYF. CDR3 coding DNA: TGTGCAGCCCGGGCGGGACAGAGCACAGATACGCAGTATTTT.

The J gene is TRBJ2-3, the V gene TRBV29-1; a weak D match, TRBD2 (6 bases). With 6 bases removed from V and 1 base from J, the gap between germline ends came to 17 bases. Germline CDR1 is SQVTM and CDR2 is ANQGSEA. This CDR3 contains 15 residues. CDR3 nucleotides: TGCAGCGTGGCGGGCCCGGGAGTGGGCACAGATACGCAGTATTTT. Amino acid sequence: CSVAGPGVGTDTQYF.

This clonotype was seen more than once but under ten times. The chain has TRBV12-3 or TRBV12-4 and TRBJ2-1, with D unresolved. The CDR3 has 15 amino acids. Trimming took 6 bases from V and 0 from J, leaving 12 bases between them. The CDR3: CASSPSQLSYNEQFF. The DNA for the CDR3 is TGTGCCAGCAGCCCGAGTCAACTCTCCTACAATGAGCAGTTCTTC.

This clonotype was counted only a few times. The chain employs TRBV5-5 and TRBJ2-7; D possibly corresponds to TRBD2 (5 bases). CDR1 SGHKS and CDR2 YYEKEE come from the germline V gene (reference sequence). Deletions cut 0 bases from V and 2 bases from J, with 9 bases between. The CDR3 is 14 residues long. In DNA form, the CDR3 reads TGTGCCAGCAGCTTGGCAGAGGGAGCCTACGAGCAGTACTTC. It translates to CASSLAEGAYEQYF.

This clonotype was picked up one time. This chain connects TRBV6-1 to TRBJ2-5, with D possibly called TRBD1 or TRBD2 (6 bases each). V was trimmed by 5 bases and J by 5 bases, leaving 12 bases between them. The germline gives CDR1 MNHNS, CDR2 SASEGT. This CDR3 is built from 13 residues. The CDR3 protein is CASSQGRRETQYF. The CDR3 DNA sequence: TGTGCCAGCAGTCAGGGGAGGCGGGAGACCCAGTACTTC.